This T cell receptor (beta chain) is drawn from a study of shared clonotypes between healthy human individuals. On the study more broadly: Those who served as donors were a couple of women and a few men between the ages of 18 and 49.

J gave up 7 bases and V 4 bases, and 6 bases lay outside the gene matches. This CDR3 is built from 16 residues. From germline, CDR1 is MDHEN and CDR2 SYDVKM. General observations from the study: Some naive CD4 clonotypes, roughly 4.7%, turned up in common across a handful of donors.

As to this clone: Its cognate antigen is unknown.

It was CD45RO-negative cells, positively selected for CCR7, that made up naive CD8 cells, with terminally differentiated effector memory CD45RA+ cells excluded. Donors, healthy HIV-negative adults, lacked recent acute infections or vaccinations. The genomic DNA of each subset was split evenly across several immunoSEQ plates. Measured with immunoSEQ multiplex PCR; TCRdb has only the in-frame clones, and not every one. Of over 2 million clones in the sample, about 95% were seen once. This TCR derives from a man aged 18 to 29 in good health. The chain recombines TRBV28 with TRBJ2-2, with 13 nucleotides matching TRBD2. The sample taken for sequencing was naive CD8+ T cells sorted from blood. The CDR3 is CASSSGTSGVGGELFF. The CDR3 bases are TGTGCCAGCAGTTCCGGGACTAGCGGGGTGGGCGGGGAGCTGTTTTTT. Combining the CDR3 with reference TRBV28 and TRBJ2-2 gives the whole variable domain DVKVTQSSRYLVKRTGEKVFLECVQDMDHENMFWYRQDPGLGLRLIYFSYDVKMKEKGDIPEGYSVSREKKERFSLILESASTNQTSMYLCASSSGTSGVGGELFFGEGSRLTVL.